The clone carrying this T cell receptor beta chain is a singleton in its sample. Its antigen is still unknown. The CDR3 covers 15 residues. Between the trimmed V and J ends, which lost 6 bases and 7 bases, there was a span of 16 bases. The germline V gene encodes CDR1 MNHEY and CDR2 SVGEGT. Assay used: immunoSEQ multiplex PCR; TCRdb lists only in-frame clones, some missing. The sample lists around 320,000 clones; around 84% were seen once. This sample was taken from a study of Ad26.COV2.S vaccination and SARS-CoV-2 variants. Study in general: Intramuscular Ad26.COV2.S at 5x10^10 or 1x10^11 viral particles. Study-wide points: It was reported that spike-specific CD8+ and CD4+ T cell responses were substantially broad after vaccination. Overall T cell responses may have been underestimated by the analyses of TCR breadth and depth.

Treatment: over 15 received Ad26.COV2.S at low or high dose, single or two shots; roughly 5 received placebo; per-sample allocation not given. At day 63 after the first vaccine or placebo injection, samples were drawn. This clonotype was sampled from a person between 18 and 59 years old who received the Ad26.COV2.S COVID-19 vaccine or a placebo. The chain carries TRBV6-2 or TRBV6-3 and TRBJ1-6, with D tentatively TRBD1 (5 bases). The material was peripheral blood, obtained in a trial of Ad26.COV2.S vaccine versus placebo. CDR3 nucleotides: TGTGCCAGCAGCCCCGCAGGGTACCCGAATTCACCCCTCCACTTT. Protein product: CASSPAGYPNSPLHF.